This TCR beta chain was identified during a study of Ad26.COV2.S vaccination and SARS-CoV-2 variants. The V gene lost 0 bases and the J gene lost 7 bases, with 16 bases spanning the gap. Germline V lookup: CDR1 LGHDT, CDR2 YNNKEL (reference sequence). The CDR3 loop spans 15 amino acids. Comments on this clone: What it binds is not known.

Study findings and constraints: Possibly, TCR breadth and depth analyses underestimated total T cell responses.

This table comes from immunoSEQ multiplex PCR, and its TCRdb copy is limited to in-frame clones, with some not included. In the table there are about half a million clones, 89% of which are singletons. Treatment in this sample: roughly 18 received Ad26.COV2.S at low or high dose, single or two shots; a few received placebo; per-sample allocation not given. It was on day 63 after the first vaccine or placebo injection that samples were taken. What was given as vaccine was an Ad26 vector encoding Wuhan-strain SARS-CoV-2 spike. The V call is TRBV3-1 (or the pseudogene TRBV3-2), the J call TRBJ2-7, with TRBD2 as a possible D gene (5 bases). The sequence derives from a person between 18 and 65 years old who received the Ad26.COV2.S COVID-19 vaccine or a placebo. The sample in question was peripheral blood, obtained in a trial of Ad26.COV2.S vaccine versus placebo. DNA for the CDR3: TGTGCCAGCAGCCAAGATGTGACAAGGACTCGGGAGCAGTACTTC. Amino acid sequence: CASSQDVTRTREQYF.